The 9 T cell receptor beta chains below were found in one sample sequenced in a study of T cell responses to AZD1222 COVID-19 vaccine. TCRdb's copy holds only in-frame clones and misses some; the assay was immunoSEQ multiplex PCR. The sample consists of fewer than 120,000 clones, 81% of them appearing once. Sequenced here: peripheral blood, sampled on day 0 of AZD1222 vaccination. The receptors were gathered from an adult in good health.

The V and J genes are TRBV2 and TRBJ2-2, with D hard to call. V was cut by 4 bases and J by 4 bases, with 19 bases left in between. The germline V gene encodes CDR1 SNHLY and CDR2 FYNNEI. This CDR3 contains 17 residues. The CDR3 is CASSGSALNIVTGELFF. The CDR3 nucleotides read TGTGCCAGCAGTGGGAGTGCACTCAACATCGTCACCGGGGAGCTGTTTTTT.

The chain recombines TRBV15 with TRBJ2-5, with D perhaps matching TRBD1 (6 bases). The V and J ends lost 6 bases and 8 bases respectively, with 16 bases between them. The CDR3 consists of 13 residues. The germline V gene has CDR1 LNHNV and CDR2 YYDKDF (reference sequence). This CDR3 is CATRSDSERTQYF. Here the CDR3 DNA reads TGTGCCACCAGATCGGACAGTGAGAGAACCCAGTACTTC.

The CDR3, as DNA: TGTGCCAGTAGAGCCCACAGGGGGACGAACACTGAAGCTTTCTTT. It codes for CASRAHRGTNTEAFF. The V call is TRBV19, the J call TRBJ1-1; 8 positions agree with TRBD1. V gave up 6 bases and J gave up 1 base; unmatched junction bases: 7. Per the germline V gene, CDR1 is LNHDA and CDR2 is SQIVND (reference sequence). CDR3 length: 15 amino acids.

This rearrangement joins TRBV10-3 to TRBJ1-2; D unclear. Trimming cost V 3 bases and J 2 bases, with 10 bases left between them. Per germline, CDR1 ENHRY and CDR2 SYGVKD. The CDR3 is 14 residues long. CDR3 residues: CAISDRWQNYGYTF. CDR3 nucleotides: TGTGCCATCAGTGATAGATGGCAGAACTATGGCTACACCTTC.

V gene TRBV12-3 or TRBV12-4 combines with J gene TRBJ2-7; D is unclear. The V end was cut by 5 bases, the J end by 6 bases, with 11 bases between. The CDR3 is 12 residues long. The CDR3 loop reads CASSPTGREQYF. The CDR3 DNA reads TGTGCCAGCAGTCCCACGGGCCGCGAGCAGTACTTC.

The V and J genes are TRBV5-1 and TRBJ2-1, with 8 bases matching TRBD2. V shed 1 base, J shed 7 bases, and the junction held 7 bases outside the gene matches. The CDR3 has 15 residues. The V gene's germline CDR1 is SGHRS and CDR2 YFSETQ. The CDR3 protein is CASSLSGREGNEQFF. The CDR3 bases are TGCGCCAGCAGCTTGAGCGGGAGAGAGGGGAATGAGCAGTTCTTC.

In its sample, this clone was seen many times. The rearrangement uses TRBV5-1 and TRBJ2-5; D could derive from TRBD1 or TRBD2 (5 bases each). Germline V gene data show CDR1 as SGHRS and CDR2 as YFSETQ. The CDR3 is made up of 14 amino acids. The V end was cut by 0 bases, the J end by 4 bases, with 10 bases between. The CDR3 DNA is TGCGCCAGCAGCTTGGTGGTGGGACGAGAGACCCAGTACTTC. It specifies CASSLVVGRETQYF.

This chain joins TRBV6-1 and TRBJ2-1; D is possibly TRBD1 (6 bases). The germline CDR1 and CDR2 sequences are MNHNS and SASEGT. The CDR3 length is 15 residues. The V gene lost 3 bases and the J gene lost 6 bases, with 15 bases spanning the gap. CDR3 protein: CASSDRTQGSNEQFF. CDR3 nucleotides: TGTGCCAGCAGTGACCGCACACAGGGTTCCAATGAGCAGTTCTTC.

In DNA, the CDR3 is TGTGCCAGCAGCTTCCGGGTTCTCTACGAGCAGTACTTC. It specifies CASSFRVLYEQYF. V is TRBV13 and J is TRBJ2-7; D call uncertain. The CDR3 sequence is 13 residues long. Per the germline V gene, CDR1 is PRHDT and CDR2 is FYEKMQ (reference sequence). The V end was cut by 3 bases, the J end by 3 bases, with 9 bases between. The whole variable domain, remainder taken from reference TRBV13 and TRBJ2-7, is AAGVIQSPRHLIKEKRETATLKCYPIPRHDTVYWYQQGPGQDPQFLISFYEKMQSDKGSIPDRFSAQQFSDYHSELNMSSLELGDSALYFCASSFRVLYEQYFGPGTRLTVT.